These 25 T cell receptor beta chains were sequenced from one sample in a study of cytomegalovirus exposure and HLA in healthy donors. Researchers ran the PCR with 60 Vbeta and 13 Jbeta primers. Sequencing was performed with immunoSEQ multiplex PCR; in TCRdb, only in-frame clones are kept and a portion is missing. This sample lists some 120,000 clones; its ten largest clones have just under 2%. Material: PBMCs. The receptor set was obtained from a woman aged 60 to 75 in good health and CMV-seronegative.

V and J are TRBV25-1 and TRBJ2-3; TRBD2 matches at 8 bases. From germline, CDR1 is MGHDK and CDR2 SYGVNS. CDR3 length equals 15 residues. The V gene end was trimmed by 4 bases and the J gene end by 5 bases; junction bases not matched to a gene: 8. This CDR3 is CASSASGSAIDTQYF. The CDR3, as DNA: TGTGCCAGCAGTGCCAGCGGGAGTGCGATAGATACGCAGTATTTT.

The CDR3, as DNA: TGTGCCTTCAAGACTACAGGGGTCCCTTCCTACGAGCAGTACTTC. It encodes CAFKTTGVPSYEQYF. V gene TRBV30 combines with J gene TRBJ2-7; 7 nucleotides match TRBD1. J lost 1 base, V lost 7 bases, and 13 bases had no gene match. The germline V gene has CDR1 GTSNPN and CDR2 SVGIG (reference sequence). The CDR3 length is 15 residues.

The chain uses TRBV11-2 and TRBJ2-5; D not resolved. V was trimmed by 1 base and J by 4 bases, leaving 4 bases between them. Per germline, CDR1 SGHAT and CDR2 FQNNGV. The CDR3 spans 12 residues. CDR3 in amino acids: CASSLAGETQYF. CDR3 sequence (DNA): TGTGCCAGCAGCTTAGCCGGAGAGACCCAGTACTTC.

The rearrangement links TRBV7-9 to TRBJ2-5; 7 bases align to TRBD2. The germline CDR1 and CDR2 sequences are SEHNR and FQNEAQ (reference sequence). The CDR3 extends over 16 amino acids. V dropped 2 bases and J dropped 1; count of bases not matched to a gene: 7. CDR3: CASSLTAGSPQETQYF. In DNA form, the CDR3 reads TGTGCCAGCAGCTTAACAGCGGGGAGCCCCCAAGAGACCCAGTACTTC. The complete variable domain, with remaining parts taken from reference TRBV7-9 and TRBJ2-5, reads DTGVSQNPRHKITKRGQNVTFRCDPISEHNRLYWYRQTLGQGPEFLTYFQNEAQLEKSRLLSDRFSAERPKGSFSTLEIQRTEQGDSAMYLCASSLTAGSPQETQYFGPGTRLLVL.

CDR3 coding DNA: TGTGCCAGCAGCTTAGCGCCAAGCGGGACGGCGTCTGAAGCTTTCTTT. Its translation: CASSLAPSGTASEAFF. J is TRBJ1-1 and V is TRBV7-8; a possible D gene is TRBD1 (5 bases). This CDR3 region has 16 residues. Trimming left V 0 bases short and J 6 bases short, with 17 bases between. The germline V gene has CDR1 SGHVS and CDR2 FQNEAQ.

This chain joins TRBV28 and TRBJ1-2; 7 positions match TRBD1. The germline V gene encodes CDR1 MDHEN and CDR2 SYDVKM. This CDR3 comprises 21 residues. J lost 5 bases, V lost 1 base, and 25 bases had no gene match. CDR3 nucleotide sequence: TGTGCCAGCAGTTTATTAGGCTACGGGACCGCCGGCGGGCCAGGGGGATATGGCTACACCTTC. It translates to CASSLLGYGTAGGPGGYGYTF.

This chain connects TRBV18 to TRBJ2-7; 10 bases are a match to TRBD2. V lost 2 bases to trimming and J lost 3 bases; unmatched junction nucleotides: 4. This CDR3 region has 15 residues. Germline V gene data show CDR1 as KGHSH and CDR2 as LQKENI. The CDR3 is CASSPGASGSYEQYF. In DNA form, the CDR3 reads TGTGCCAGCTCACCAGGCGCTAGCGGGAGCTACGAGCAGTACTTC. Complete variable domain (other parts from reference TRBV18 and TRBJ2-7): NAGVMQNPRHLVRRRGQEARLRCSPMKGHSHVYWYRQLPEEGLKFMVYLQKENIIDESGMPKERFSAEFPKEGPSILRIQQVVRGDSAAYFCASSPGASGSYEQYFGPGTRLTVT.

The chain combines TRBV18 with TRBJ1-5; D perhaps matches TRBD1 (5 bases). The CDR3 covers 13 residues. The germline CDR1 and CDR2 sequences are KGHSH and LQKENI. The V end lost 3 bases, the J end lost 8 bases, and 11 bases lay between the germline ends. CDR3 in amino acids: CASSPLGGEPQHF. The DNA for the CDR3 is TGTGCCAGCTCACCCCTGGGGGGGGAGCCCCAGCATTTT.

This rearrangement joins TRBV6-1 to TRBJ2-7; 11 nucleotides match TRBD1. CDR3 length: 15 residues. V lost 8 bases to trimming and J lost 3 bases; unmatched junction nucleotides: 9. Germline-derived CDR1 and CDR2 are MNHNS and SASEGT. The CDR3 DNA sequence: TGTGCCAGCCTTAGAGGGGGGACAGGGGGCTACGAGCAGTACTTC. Residues: CASLRGGTGGYEQYF.

The J gene is TRBJ2-7, the V gene TRBV27, with TRBD2 matching over 9 bases. This CDR3 has 15 amino acids. V trimming: 2 bases; J trimming: 3 bases; junction bases outside the gene matches: 5. Germline V gives CDR1 MNHEY, CDR2 SMNVEV (reference sequence). The CDR3 protein is CASSLRGGRGYEQYF. CDR3 DNA: TGTGCCAGCAGTTTACGTGGCGGGAGGGGCTACGAGCAGTACTTC.

This rearrangement joins TRBV6-4 to TRBJ1-2; 9 nucleotides align to TRBD1. Unmatched junction bases numbered 11, after V lost 6 bases and J lost 6 bases. The CDR3 covers 15 residues. CDR1 is MRHNA and CDR2 is SNTAGT in the germline V gene. The DNA of the CDR3 is TGTGCCAGCAGAATGGGGGACAGGGCTCCTCATGGCTACACCTTC. It is translated as CASRMGDRAPHGYTF.

The chain employs TRBV25-1 and TRBJ2-4, with D perhaps TRBD2 (8 bases). The CDR3 length is 16 residues. Trimming removed 6 bases from V and 6 bases from J, with 21 bases in between. Germline V gene lookup returns CDR1 MGHDK and CDR2 SYGVNS. CDR3 sequence reads: CASRGGGQAGGNIQYF. The CDR3 DNA is TGTGCCAGCAGGGGGGGCGGACAGGCGGGGGGAAACATTCAGTACTTC.

The chain joins TRBV4-1 to TRBJ2-5; the match to TRBD2 covers 13 bases. V shed 1 base and J 5 bases; nucleotides not matched to a gene: 7. The germline V gene encodes CDR1 MGHRA and CDR2 YSYEKL. This CDR3 comprises 17 residues. The DNA of the CDR3 is TGCGCCAGCAGCCAAGGAAGTACTAGCGGGAGGGGGGAGACCCAGTACTTC. Translation: CASSQGSTSGRGETQYF.

The V and J genes are TRBV6-6 and TRBJ2-3; TRBD1 aligns across 9 bases. The CDR3 sequence is 15 residues long. After removal of 6 bases from V and 6 bases from J, the junction contained 10 bases not matched to a gene. CDR1 and CDR2 from the germline V gene are MNHNY and SVGAGI (reference sequence). The CDR3 sequence is CASSPGQGLYDTQYF. The CDR3 coding sequence is TGTGCCAGCAGCCCGGGACAGGGACTATACGATACGCAGTATTTT.

This chain uses TRBV7-9 with TRBJ2-2, with D possibly TRBD2 on 5 matching bases. Trimming stripped 5 bases from V and 7 bases from J, with 8 bases between. The CDR3 sequence is 12 residues long. CDR1 is SEHNR and CDR2 is FQNEAQ in the germline V gene (reference sequence). The CDR3 loop is CASSSGYGELFF. DNA for the CDR3: TGTGCCAGCAGCAGCGGCTACGGGGAGCTGTTTTTT.

V is TRBV6-5 and J is TRBJ1-1, with 7 bases matching TRBD1. V shed 8 bases and J 0 bases; nucleotides not matched to a gene: 6. Germline CDR1 MNHEY, CDR2 SVGAGI. This CDR3 is built from 14 residues. For the CDR3, the DNA is TGTGCCAGCGGGTCACAGGGGTTGAACACTGAAGCTTTCTTT. As protein: CASGSQGLNTEAFF.

J is TRBJ2-1 and V is TRBV10-3; 9 bases are a match to TRBD1. The CDR3 is made up of 15 amino acids. Trimming at V came to 3 bases and at J to 7 bases, leaving 7 bases not matched to a gene. CDR1 and CDR2 from the germline V gene are ENHRY and SYGVKD. This CDR3 reads CAISETGTGINEQFF. In DNA form, the CDR3 reads TGTGCCATCAGTGAAACCGGGACAGGGATTAATGAGCAGTTCTTC.

The chain recombines TRBV5-6 with TRBJ2-7; TRBD1 matches at 9 bases. The V gene's germline CDR1 is SGHDT and CDR2 YYEEEE. V was clipped by 0 bases and J by 2 bases; unmatched bases: 6. The CDR3 is 16 amino acids. CDR3 sequence (DNA): TGTGCCAGCAGCTTGGTTGCGGGACAGGGTCCCTACGAGCAGTACTTC. It codes for CASSLVAGQGPYEQYF. The full variable domain, in which reference TRBV5-6 and TRBJ2-7 provide the parts outside the CDR3, is DAGVTQSPTHLIKTRGQQVTLRCSPKSGHDTVSWYQQALGQGPQFIFQYYEEEERQRGNFPDRFSGHQFPNYSSELNVNALLLGDSALYLCASSLVAGQGPYEQYFGPGTRLTVT.

The V and J genes are TRBV5-6 and TRBJ1-1; D uncertain. Germline V gives CDR1 SGHDT, CDR2 YYEEEE. The CDR3 is 12 residues long. With 0 bases removed from V and 5 bases from J, the gap between germline ends came to 5 bases. DNA for the CDR3: TGTGCCAGCAGCTTGGGTCGGACTGAAGCTTTCTTT. This sequence encodes CASSLGRTEAFF.

CDR3 amino acids: CASSGVQGANYGYTF. The CDR3 DNA sequence: TGTGCCAGCAGTGGGGTGCAGGGGGCCAACTATGGCTACACCTTC. This chain joins TRBV2 and TRBJ1-2; 8 nucleotides line up with TRBD1. Germline-derived CDR1 and CDR2 are SNHLY and FYNNEI. The CDR3 has 15 residues. The trim removed 4 bases at V and 2 bases at J, leaving 6 bases unmatched.

The chain joins TRBV27 to TRBJ1-5; TRBD1 is a possible D gene (5 bases). The germline gives CDR1 MNHEY, CDR2 SMNVEV (reference sequence). The CDR3 totals 13 residues. V was shortened by 2 bases and J by 5 bases, with 7 bases between the two germline ends. In DNA, the CDR3 is TGTGCCAGCAGTTTAGGGGGGGATCAGCCCCAGCATTTT. Protein: CASSLGGDQPQHF.

The genes are TRBV7-9 and TRBJ1-4; the D gene is possibly TRBD1 (5 bases). The CDR3 length is 15 residues. Germline CDR1 reads SEHNR; CDR2 reads FQNEAQ (reference sequence). Between the trimmed V and J ends, which lost 2 bases and 5 bases, there was a span of 12 bases. The CDR3 region is CASSLTTGSNEKLFF. CDR3 nucleotides: TGTGCCAGCAGCTTAACAACAGGCTCCAATGAAAAACTGTTTTTT.

V usage is TRBV4-1 and J usage is TRBJ2-5, with TRBD2 as a possible D gene (6 bases). There are 13 residues in the CDR3. V dropped 6 bases and J dropped 4 bases, with 12 bases sitting between them. Germline CDR1 MGHRA, CDR2 YSYEKL. The CDR3 bases are TGCGCCAGCAGTCCGGACGGGGGAGAGACCCAGTACTTC. Amino acid sequence: CASSPDGGETQYF.

The chain joins TRBV5-4 to TRBJ2-3; possibly TRBD1 for D (6 bases). The CDR3 loop spans 16 amino acids. The V gene lost 0 bases and the J gene lost 0 bases, with 11 bases spanning the gap. Looked up from germline, CDR1 is SGHNT and CDR2 is YYREEE (reference sequence). As DNA, the CDR3 is TGTGCCAGCAGCTTGGAAGGACAGAGAAGCACAGATACGCAGTATTTT. Amino acid sequence: CASSLEGQRSTDTQYF.

Comment on this clone: The germline gene is not matched at one end of the junction; a read error may be the cause. The sample holds other DNA sequences that translate to the same CDR3. The chain has TRBV6-6 and TRBJ1-4, with 9 bases lining up with TRBD1. Germline V CDR1 and CDR2: MNHNY, SVGAGI (reference sequence). The CDR3 consists of 14 residues. DNA for the CDR3: TGTGCCAGCGGGTACGGGACAGGGTCTGCAGTGATGTTCTTT. It is translated as CASGYGTGSAVMFF.